The present T cell receptor beta chain was sequenced within a study of blood T cell repertoires in COVID-19. Study as a whole: The United States, Italy and Spain were the sources of the acute and convalescent COVID-19 samples. PBMCs, B-cell-depleted T cells, or T cells provided the cDNA or gDNA that made up the material.

Germline trimming cut 4 bases from V and 1 base from J; bases unmatched to any gene: 6. Germline V gene sequence: CDR1 SGHAT, CDR2 FQNNGV. This CDR3 contains 15 residues. In the original workflow: Reference gene primer amplification in the assay estimated nucleated cell counts. Clones were sequenced by immunoSEQ multiplex PCR, and TCRdb holds only the in-frame ones, with some missing. V and J calls and clone size are those listed in that table; D and trimming were worked out from the DNA. The sample contains some 120,000 clones, approximately 80% of which appear only once. The V and J genes are TRBV11-2 and TRBJ1-2, with 7 bases fitting TRBD1. This TCR came from a woman aged 55-75 years with acute or convalescent COVID-19. Sequencing was carried out using peripheral blood. In DNA, the CDR3 is TGTGCCAGCAGCTATGGACAGGTGTATAACTATGGCTACACCTTC. This translates into CASSYGQVYNYGYTF.